This is a list of T cell receptor beta chains from one sample in a study of blood T cell repertoires in COVID-19. Using immunoSEQ multiplex PCR, the repertoire was profiled, and TCRdb retains in-frame clones only, with some absent. The sample has under 300,000 clones, roughly 80% seen once. The specimen was peripheral blood. The source is a woman under 30 with acute or convalescent COVID-19. CDR3s include the opening cysteine and the closing phenylalanine or tryptophan. D genes are given only for firm matches. Clone size is given for some rows only: seen once, a few or many times, or a class if the clone is expanded.

V gene	clone size	J gene	D gene	CDR3 DNA	CDR3 protein
TRBV27	-	TRBJ2-1	TRBD1	TGTGCCAGCAGTTTCCCCGGGACAGGGTCTATTGAGCAGTTCTTC	CASSFPGTGSIEQFF
TRBV5-4	-	TRBJ2-1	TRBD1	TGTGCCAGCAGCTTAATGGACAGGGGGCAGGATGAGCAGTTCTTC	CASSLMDRGQDEQFF
TRBV3-1/TRBV3-2	-	TRBJ1-1	-	TGTGCCAGCAGCCAAGGGGGCGCGAACACTGAAGCTTTCTTT	CASSQGGANTEAFF
TRBV9	-	TRBJ1-5	-	TGTGCCAGCAGCGTAGGAGGAGGGGACCATCAGCCCCAGCATTTT	CASSVGGGDHQPQHF
TRBV7-2	-	TRBJ2-2	TRBD1	TGTGCCAGCAGCTCGGGACAGGGCCCCGGGGAGCTGTTTTTT	CASSSGQGPGELFF
TRBV9	-	TRBJ2-4	-	TGTGCCAGCAGCAAAACAGGGAACGCCAAAAACATTCAGTACTTC	CASSKTGNAKNIQYF
TRBV27	-	TRBJ1-2	TRBD1	TGTGCCAGCAGTTTTTTATCGGGACAGCCAACCTTC	CASSFLSGQPTF
TRBV13	-	TRBJ2-2	TRBD2	TGTGCCAGCAGCAAACCTAGCGGGAGATATGTCGGGGAGCTGTTTTTT	CASSKPSGRYVGELFF
TRBV7-2	-	TRBJ2-7	-	TGTGCCAGCAGCCCCGCGGCGCAGGGAAATAAAGACTTC	CASSPAAQGNKDF
TRBV5-5	once	TRBJ2-7	TRBD2	TGTGCCAGCAGCTTGTCTCTGGGACTAGGAGGTTTGGGGGAGCAGTACTTC	CASSLSLGLGGLGEQYF
TRBV9	few	TRBJ1-1	-	TGTGCCAGCAGCGTAGTCGCAGTAGTGAAGACAGAAATAAACACTGAAGCTTTCTTT	CASSVVAVVKTEINTEAFF
TRBV9	-	TRBJ1-1	TRBD1	TGTGCCAGCAGCGGGGGACAGGCCTTCACTGAAGCTTTCTTT	CASSGGQAFTEAFF
TRBV6-5	-	TRBJ2-3	-	TGTGCCGCCAGGGGTCTGGGCACAGATACGCAGTATTTT	CAARGLGTDTQYF
TRBV5-4	few	TRBJ2-1	TRBD2	TGTGCCAGCAGCCCACCCGCCGGACTAGCAGACTACAATGAGCAGTTCTTC	CASSPPAGLADYNEQFF
TRBV4-3	once	TRBJ1-2	-	TGCGCCAGCAGCCAAGGGTGGGCAGACAGACTCAGCGGCTACACCTTC	CASSQGWADRLSGYTF
TRBV29-1	-	TRBJ1-1	-	TGCAGCGCAGAACCGGTGGGGGGAGAGGACACTGAAGCTTTCTTT	CSAEPVGGEDTEAFF
TRBV5-1	once	TRBJ2-1	-	TGCGCCAGCAGCTCATACAATGAGCAGTTCTTC	CASSSYNEQFF
TRBV19	-	TRBJ1-4	TRBD1	TGTGCCAGTAGTGATCGACAGGGGTTGAAACTGTTTTTT	CASSDRQGLKLFF
TRBV25-1	-	TRBJ2-1	TRBD2	TGTGCCAGCAGAGATTATAGCGGGAGGGTTTGCAATGAGCAGTTCTTC	CASRDYSGRVCNEQFF
TRBV19	-	TRBJ2-1	-	TGTGCCAGTAGTATGGGCTATGAGCAGTTCTTC	CASSMGYEQFF
TRBV5-1	-	TRBJ2-5	-	TGCGCCAGCAGCTTGGAGACTGGAGGGACCCAGTACTTC	CASSLETGGTQYF
TRBV27	once	TRBJ1-1	-	TGTGCCAGCAGTTTATCACGGGGTTTGAACACTGAAGCTTTCTTT	CASSLSRGLNTEAFF
TRBV28	-	TRBJ1-3	TRBD1	TGTGCCAGCAGAGCCCCTCCGGGACAGGGGACTGGAAACACCATATATTTT	CASRAPPGQGTGNTIYF
TRBV18	-	TRBJ2-3	TRBD1	TGTGCCAGCTCACCAGGGACAGGTGGCACAGATACGCAGTATTTT	CASSPGTGGTDTQYF
TRBV6-4	-	TRBJ1-5	TRBD1	TGTGCCACAGCACAGGGGAGCAATCAGCCCCAGCATTTT	CATAQGSNQPQHF
TRBV6-5	few	TRBJ1-2	-	TGTGCCAGCAGTTACTCCGGCTATGGCTACACCTTC	CASSYSGYGYTF
TRBV7-8	-	TRBJ2-7	TRBD2	TGTGCCAGCAGCAACCCCCTTGGACTAGCGGGAGGACTCTACGAGCAGTACTTC	CASSNPLGLAGGLYEQYF
TRBV11-2	-	TRBJ2-7	-	TGTGCCAGCACCTTTAGGTCGATAGCGGTATACGAGCAGTACTTC	CASTFRSIAVYEQYF
TRBV9	-	TRBJ2-7	-	TGTGCCAGCAGCTCAACAGGGAACTCCTACGAGCAGTACTTC	CASSSTGNSYEQYF
TRBV30	-	TRBJ1-5	TRBD1	TGTGCCTGGAGTTTACAGGGGGAGCAGCCCCAGCATTTT	CAWSLQGEQPQHF
TRBV29-1	-	TRBJ1-2	TRBD1	TGCAGCGTCGAACAGGGGGCGGTTGGCTACACCTTC	CSVEQGAVGYTF
TRBV28	-	TRBJ1-5	-	TGTGCCAGCAGTTTACTAGACTCCCCATACCAGCCCCAGCATTTT	CASSLLDSPYQPQHF
TRBV24-1	-	TRBJ1-1	TRBD1	TGTGCCACCAGCCGGGACAGGGACACTGAAGCTTTCTTT	CATSRDRDTEAFF
TRBV29-1	-	TRBJ2-1	-	TGCAGCGTTGAATTCGCGGCTGGGTCCTACAATGAGCAGTTCTTC	CSVEFAAGSYNEQFF
TRBV5-1	-	TRBJ2-5	-	TGCGCCAGCAGCTTCCAGCAAGAGACCCAGTACTTC	CASSFQQETQYF
TRBV28	-	TRBJ2-7	TRBD2	TGTGCCAGCAGGGCGGGAGGGGGGTCCTACGAGCAGTACTTC	CASRAGGGSYEQYF
TRBV3-1/TRBV3-2	-	TRBJ2-7	TRBD1	TGTGCCAGCAGCCAAGAGAGACAGGGGGCCATCGAGCAGTACTTC	CASSQERQGAIEQYF
TRBV18	-	TRBJ2-7	-	TGTGCCAGCTCACCTCTCCCTAGGACAGATGTGGGGGAGCAGTACTTC	CASSPLPRTDVGEQYF
TRBV28	-	TRBJ2-1	-	TGTGCCAGCAGTTTGGGTCTAGCAGCTTACAATGAGCAGTTCTTC	CASSLGLAAYNEQFF
TRBV19	-	TRBJ1-2	-	TGTGCCAGTAGTAGGCAGGCAGCTGCCTATGGCTACACCTTC	CASSRQAAAYGYTF
TRBV18	-	TRBJ2-7	TRBD2	TGTGCCAGCTCAGTCGGAGCGGGGCCCTACGAGCAGTACTTC	CASSVGAGPYEQYF
TRBV5-5	-	TRBJ1-1	TRBD1	TGTGCCAGCAGCAACGGGACAGGGAAGAACACTGAAGCTTTCTTT	CASSNGTGKNTEAFF